These 24 T cell receptor beta chains originate from one sample sequenced in a study of CD8+CD57+ T cells in acquired aplastic anemia. The template used for profiling TCR beta VDJ and CDR3 was genomic DNA. TCRdb reprocessed the reads via MiXCR and lists one record per CDR3 protein. The table lists 150,000 or so distinct CDR3 sequences, 55% to 80% of them singletons. The sequenced sample consisted of sorted CD4+, CD8+, or CD8+CD57+ T cells (not recorded which) from PBMCs. The origin of the receptors is a human donor in good health.

V and J are TRBV7-4 and TRBJ2-2; 7 bases are shared with TRBD1. J was trimmed by 2 bases and V by 5 bases; bases with no gene match: 5. The CDR3 is 15 amino acids. Germline V CDR1 and CDR2: SGHVT, SQSDAQ. CDR3 amino acids: CASSQGDRNTGELFF. The CDR3 DNA is TGTGCCAGCAGCCAAGGGGACAGAAACACCGGGGAGCTGTTTTTT. Full variable domain (rest looked up from reference TRBV7-4 and TRBJ2-2): GAGVSQSPRYKVAKRGRDVALRCDSISGHVTLYWYRQTLGQGSEVLTYSQSDAQRDKSGRPSGRFSAERPERSVSTLKIQRTEQGDSAVYLCASSQGDRNTGELFFGEGSRLTVL.

For this clonotype: A read error may explain this, as a much larger clone is one base away. The CDR3 DNA reads as TGTGCCAGCAGTGAATTGGGGGCGTCCTACGAGCAGTACTTC. This translates into CASSELGASYEQYF. The chain joins TRBV6-1 to TRBJ2-7, with TRBD1 as a possible D gene (6 bases). The CDR3 sequence is 14 residues long. V was cut by 2 bases and J by 1 base, with 9 bases left in between. Looked up from germline, CDR1 is MNHNS and CDR2 is SASEGT.

The table lists this clonotype with many counts. Here the CDR3 DNA reads TGTGCCAGCAGTGACGAGGGGTGGAACACTGAAGCTTTCTTT. Translated: CASSDEGWNTEAFF. J is TRBJ1-1 and V is TRBV25-1; a weak D match, TRBD1 (5 bases). This CDR3 comprises 14 residues. V lost 3 bases and J lost 1, with 9 bases in between. The V gene's germline CDR1 is MGHDK and CDR2 SYGVNS.

There are a few counts of this clonotype. This chain joins TRBV7-9 and TRBJ2-5; D gene unclear. Trimming removed 5 bases at V and 5 bases at J, with 6 bases between. This CDR3 spans 11 amino acids. Germline-derived CDR1 and CDR2 are SEHNR and FQNEAQ (reference sequence). The CDR3 region has the DNA TGTGCCAGCAGCCCTGCCGAGACCCAGTACTTC. It codes for CASSPAETQYF.

This chain connects TRBV7-3 to TRBJ2-7; D remains ambiguous. Trimming shortened V by 1 base and J by 6 bases, and 10 bases separated the two germline ends. The CDR3 is 13 amino acids. Germline CDR1 and CDR2: SGHTA and FQGTGA. The CDR3 bases are TGTGCCAGCAGCTTAATGTCAACGGGCGAGCAGTACTTC. Translating gives CASSLMSTGEQYF.

Worth noting for this clonotype: Because the CDR3 is missing its conserved closing phenylalanine or tryptophan, this is likely a read error. This sequence joins TRBV5-1 and TRBJ1-1; no firm D call. The V and J ends lost 0 bases and 7 bases respectively, with 16 bases between them. There are 15 residues in the CDR3. From germline, CDR1 is SGHRS and CDR2 YFSETQ. The CDR3 DNA sequence: TGCGCCAGCAGCTTGGAGTACCGGGATCGGGATGAAGCTTTCTCT. It yields the protein CASSLEYRDRDEAFS.

V is TRBV25-1 and J is TRBJ1-2, with D possibly matching TRBD1 (5 bases). The CDR3 is 14 residues long. Between the trimmed V and J ends, which lost 3 bases and 8 bases, there was a span of 16 bases. CDR1 is MGHDK, CDR2 SYGVNS, per germline. CDR3 region: CASSEHREGYGYTF. In nucleotides, the CDR3 is TGTGCCAGCAGTGAGCACCGGGAGGGGTACGGCTACACCTTC.

The chain uses TRBV7-2 and TRBJ2-3; D is undetermined. The CDR3 has 15 amino acids. V was pared by 3 bases and J by 4 bases, with 14 bases between. Germline CDR1 and CDR2: SGHTA and FQGNSA. The CDR3 bases are TGTGCCAGCAGCTTGGCCCGACCCCGGCCAGATACGCAGTATTTT. It specifies CASSLARPRPDTQYF.

This clonotype appeared once. The gene calls are TRBV7-3 and TRBJ1-1, with TRBD1 matching over 7 bases. The CDR3 runs 16 residues. Germline V gene data show CDR1 as SGHTA and CDR2 as FQGTGA. V dropped 5 bases and J dropped 0; count of bases not matched to a gene: 9. CDR3 sequence reads: CASSDATGPMNTEAFF. As DNA, the CDR3 is TGTGCCAGCAGCGACGCGACAGGGCCCATGAACACTGAAGCTTTCTTT.

The rearrangement joins TRBV15 to TRBJ2-1; 10 nucleotides agree with TRBD2. There are 12 residues in the CDR3. CDR1 and CDR2 from the germline V gene are LNHNV and YYDKDF (reference sequence). This CDR3 is CARPAGGPEQFF. The CDR3 nucleotides are TGTGCTAGGCCAGCGGGAGGGCCTGAGCAGTTCTTC.

The chain carries TRBV24-1 and TRBJ2-5; D may correspond to TRBD1 or TRBD2 (7 bases each). This CDR3 comprises 15 residues. V dropped 5 bases and J dropped 5 bases, with 17 bases sitting between them. Germline lookup yields CDR1 KGHDR and CDR2 SFDVKD. CDR3 protein: CATSVNRGGGETQYF. The CDR3 DNA follows: TGTGCCACCAGTGTGAACAGGGGCGGGGGTGAGACCCAGTACTTC.

A remark on this clonotype: No conserved phenylalanine or tryptophan is present at the end of the CDR3, so a read error is the likely explanation. No DNA is shown, since the ends of the CDR3 on it are uncertain; the CDR3 is the one TCRdb lists. CDR3 residues: CASSSDYQ. The chain has TRBV5-4 and TRBJ2-7. Germline V CDR1 and CDR2: SGHNT, YYREEE (reference sequence). 8 amino acids form the CDR3, both terminal residues included.

The CDR3 region is CASKTGRQETQYF. CDR3 sequence (DNA): TGTGCCAGTAAGACAGGGAGACAAGAGACCCAGTACTTC. This chain links TRBV2 with TRBJ2-5, with 7 bases matching TRBD1. The CDR3 totals 13 residues. V shed 9 bases and J 2 bases; nucleotides not matched to a gene: 6. Germline loops: CDR1 SNHLY, CDR2 FYNNEI.

Many counts were recorded for this clonotype. The rearrangement links TRBV5-1 to TRBJ2-7; no firm D call. Germline V gives CDR1 SGHRS, CDR2 YFSETQ. V was trimmed by 1 base and J by 4 bases, leaving 6 bases between them. The CDR3 spans 12 residues. The CDR3, as DNA: TGCGCCAGCAGCTTGTTCTCATACGAGCAGTACTTC. It translates to CASSLFSYEQYF.

This clonotype showed up just a few times. V usage is TRBV24-1 and J usage is TRBJ2-1; TRBD1 matches 7 bases. Losses at the gene ends were 3 bases for V and 4 bases for J; bases not matched to a gene: 8. Germline values: CDR1 KGHDR, CDR2 SFDVKD. The CDR3 runs 16 residues. The CDR3 reads CATSDAGTGVYNEQFF. The CDR3 region has the DNA TGTGCCACCAGTGATGCCGGCACAGGGGTTTACAATGAGCAGTTCTTC.

The rearrangement joins TRBV2 to TRBJ1-6, with D perhaps TRBD1 (5 bases). The germline CDR1 and CDR2 sequences are SNHLY and FYNNEI. The ends were cut back, 3 bases at V and 7 bases at J, with 16 bases in the middle. The CDR3 has 16 residues. CDR3 sequence reads: CASSDPSGGPNSPLHF. In nucleotides, the CDR3 is TGTGCCAGCAGTGATCCGAGTGGGGGACCCAATTCACCCCTCCACTTT. Based on the CDR3 plus reference TRBV2 and TRBJ1-6, the full variable domain is EPEVTQTPSHQVTQMGQEVILRCVPISNHLYFYWYRQILGQKVEFLVSFYNNEISEKSEIFDDQFSVERPDGSNFTLKIRSTKLEDSAMYFCASSDPSGGPNSPLHFGNGTRLTVT.

The J gene is TRBJ2-1, the V gene TRBV7-3; 12 bases map to TRBD2. CDR3 length: 14 amino acids. V lost 4 bases, J lost 8 bases, and 3 bases stayed unmatched. CDR1 is SGHTA, CDR2 FQGTGA, per germline. The CDR3 protein is CASSSTSGSYEQFF. CDR3 sequence (DNA): TGTGCCAGCAGCTCGACTAGCGGGAGTTATGAGCAGTTCTTC.

Ten or more counts support this clonotype. V usage is TRBV19 and J usage is TRBJ2-1; 13 nucleotides agree with TRBD2. J gave up 4 bases and V 4 bases, and 1 base lay outside the gene matches. In germline, CDR1 is LNHDA, CDR2 SQIVND (reference sequence). The CDR3 extends over 15 amino acids. CDR3 DNA sequence: TGTGCCAGTAGTACGGGACTAGCGGGATACAATGAGCAGTTCTTC. As protein: CASSTGLAGYNEQFF.

This clonotype came up many times. The V call is TRBV29-1, the J call TRBJ2-1; D is possibly TRBD1 or TRBD2 (5 bases each). Per the germline V gene, CDR1 is SQVTM and CDR2 is ANQGSEA. The CDR3 totals 14 residues. The CDR3 DNA reads as TGCACAACCCTAGGGACCGCACGGAGCAATGAGCAGTTCTTC. Its protein product is CTTLGTARSNEQFF.

The rearrangement links TRBV2 to TRBJ1-6; D ambiguous. The CDR3 consists of 15 residues. CDR1 and CDR2 from the germline V gene are SNHLY and FYNNEI. Trimming left V 3 bases short and J 13 bases short, with 19 bases between. CDR3 sequence (DNA): TGTGCCAGCAGTGAGGAATCCTTATCCAGGAAGCCCCTCCACTTT. Translated, it gives CASSEESLSRKPLHF.

This sequence joins TRBV7-3 and TRBJ1-4; D might be TRBD1 (6 bases). CDR1 is SGHTA and CDR2 is FQGTGA in the germline V gene. This CDR3 region has 13 residues. V was shortened by 6 bases and J by 8 bases, with 13 bases between the two germline ends. The CDR3 coding sequence is TGTGCCAGCAGGGGCAGGGGTGGAGAAAAACTGTTTTTT. Translation: CASRGRGGEKLFF.

This chain connects TRBV15 to TRBJ2-7; 11 bases match TRBD1. The CDR3 loop spans 15 amino acids. Germline CDR1 and CDR2: LNHNV and YYDKDF (reference sequence). V lost 3 bases and J lost 5; bases outside the gene matches: 6. CDR3 region: CATSRGTGGIHEQYF. CDR3 DNA: TGTGCCACCAGCAGGGGGACAGGGGGTATTCACGAGCAGTACTTC.

The rearrangement joins TRBV14 to TRBJ2-1; D gene ambiguous. Deletions cut 1 base from V and 9 bases from J, with 7 bases between. The CDR3 spans 12 residues. The germline V gene has CDR1 SGHDN and CDR2 FVKESK. CDR3 loop: CASSQVWSEQFF. Here the CDR3 DNA reads TGTGCCAGCAGCCAAGTGTGGAGTGAGCAGTTCTTC.

The chain recombines TRBV20-1 with TRBJ2-3, with 14 nucleotides matching TRBD2. V shed 6 bases, J shed 5 bases, and the junction held 7 bases outside the gene matches. The CDR3 spans 15 residues. CDR1 is DFQATT and CDR2 is SNEGSKA in the germline V gene (reference sequence). The DNA for the CDR3 is TGCAGTGCCCTACGGGGACTAGCGGGAGAAGATACGCAGTATTTT. Its protein is CSALRGLAGEDTQYF.